Listed below are T cell receptor beta chains from one sample, sequenced in a study of blood T cell repertoires in COVID-19. Using immunoSEQ multiplex PCR, the repertoire was profiled, and TCRdb retains in-frame clones only, with some absent. The sample has some 300,000 clones; around four fifths are singletons. Sequenced input: peripheral blood. The receptors were sampled from a woman aged 50 to 60 with active or convalescent COVID-19. The CDR3 runs from the conserved cysteine through the conserved F or W. D genes are given only for firm matches. A row's size may be missing; if present it is once, few, many or a size class.

J	D	size	V	CDR3	DNA
TRBJ2-7	TRBD1	NA	TRBV7-8	CASSPTGDEQYF	TGTGCCAGCAGCCCGACAGGGGACGAGCAGTACTTC
TRBJ2-3	NA	NA	TRBV5-4	CASSSRETQYF	TGTGCCAGCAGCTCCCGGGAAACGCAGTATTTT
TRBJ2-1	NA	NA	TRBV7-9	CAILIGGFYNEQFF	TGTGCCATCTTGATAGGGGGTTTTTACAATGAGCAGTTCTTC
TRBJ2-5	NA	NA	TRBV10-1	CASSEGHLVPETQYF	TGCGCCAGCAGTGAGGGACACCTCGTCCCAGAGACCCAGTACTTC
TRBJ2-3	TRBD2	once	TRBV3-1/TRBV3-2	CASSPGVAGRTDTQYF	TGTGCCAGCAGCCCAGGGGTAGCGGGGCGCACAGATACGCAGTATTTT
TRBJ2-3	NA	NA	TRBV15	CATSRVQSTDTQYF	TGTGCCACCAGCAGAGTACAGAGCACAGATACGCAGTATTTT
TRBJ2-7	NA	NA	TRBV16	CASSQSTSPSYEQYF	TGTGCCAGCAGCCAATCTACTAGCCCATCCTACGAGCAGTACTTC
TRBJ2-3	TRBD2	once	TRBV18	CASSPPGLAGEGPQYF	TGTGCCAGCTCACCACCGGGACTAGCGGGAGAAGGGCCGCAGTATTTT
TRBJ2-3	NA	NA	TRBV4-2	CASSQDITWGSSTDTQYF	TGTGCCAGCAGCCAGGACATCACTTGGGGCTCTAGCACAGATACGCAGTATTTT
TRBJ2-7	TRBD2	NA	TRBV19	CASSLRLAGGEQYF	TGTGCCAGTAGTCTCAGACTAGCGGGAGGCGAGCAGTACTTC
TRBJ1-3	NA	few	TRBV12-3/TRBV12-4	CASRISSGNTIYF	TGTGCCAGCAGGATTAGCTCTGGAAACACCATATATTTT
TRBJ2-7	TRBD2	few	TRBV28	CASSSPAGGAWSYEQYF	TGTGCCAGCAGCTCGCCAGCGGGAGGCGCCTGGTCCTACGAGCAGTACTTC
TRBJ2-1	TRBD2	NA	TRBV4-2	CASSQDETSAYNEQFF	TGTGCCAGCAGCCAAGATGAGACTAGCGCGTACAATGAGCAGTTCTTC
TRBJ1-1	TRBD1	NA	TRBV10-3	CAISRRQGDTEAFF	TGTGCCATCAGTCGGCGTCAGGGGGACACTGAAGCTTTCTTT
TRBJ1-5	NA	NA	TRBV2	CASSAGVRNQPQHF	TGTGCCAGCAGTGCGGGGGTACGCAATCAGCCCCAGCATTTT
TRBJ2-7	TRBD2	NA	TRBV4-1	CASSQYETSGFYEQYF	TGCGCCAGCAGCCAATACGAAACTAGCGGGTTCTACGAGCAGTACTTC
TRBJ2-3	TRBD2	NA	TRBV7-8	CASSDLAGGRTDTQYF	TGTGCCAGCAGCGATCTAGCGGGGGGACGCACAGATACGCAGTATTTT
TRBJ2-1	TRBD2	NA	TRBV20-1	CSASKLTGGTYNEQFF	TGCAGTGCTAGTAAATTGACGGGAGGAACCTACAATGAGCAGTTCTTC
TRBJ2-7	TRBD2	NA	TRBV19	CASSPGLAGYEQYF	TGTGCCAGTAGTCCGGGACTAGCGGGATACGAGCAGTACTTC
TRBJ1-2	NA	NA	TRBV28	CASSFSDSGYTF	TGTGCCAGCAGTTTTTCAGACAGTGGCTACACCTTC
TRBJ1-6	TRBD1	NA	TRBV10-3	CAISGKTGQGSPLHF	TGTGCCATCAGTGGGAAGACAGGGCAGGGTTCACCCCTCCACTTT
TRBJ2-6	NA	NA	TRBV6-5	CASSPHSGANVLTF	TGTGCCAGCAGCCCCCATTCTGGGGCCAACGTCCTGACTTTC
TRBJ2-4	TRBD1	once	TRBV12-5	CASGPDRGGKNIQYF	TGTGCTAGTGGCCCGGACAGGGGGGGGAAAAACATTCAGTACTTC
TRBJ1-5	NA	NA	TRBV27	CASSPRGDYSNQPQHF	TGTGCCAGCAGTCCCCGGGGAGACTATAGCAATCAGCCCCAGCATTTT
TRBJ1-1	TRBD1	NA	TRBV27	CASSTGGRVTEAFF	TGTGCCAGCAGTACAGGGGGGAGGGTCACTGAAGCTTTCTTT
TRBJ1-1	TRBD1	few	TRBV5-6	CASSLEGQGSTEAFF	TGTGCCAGCAGCTTGGAGGGACAGGGGTCCACTGAAGCTTTCTTT
TRBJ2-7	TRBD2	once	TRBV14	CASSQTSGRAPNEQYF	TGTGCCAGCAGCCAGACTAGCGGGAGGGCTCCCAACGAGCAGTACTTC
TRBJ1-5	NA	few	TRBV2	CASSGRTRDQPQHF	TGTGCCAGCAGTGGCCGGACACGGGATCAGCCCCAGCATTTT
TRBJ1-2	NA	NA	TRBV6-5	CASRSGGGVRGYTF	TGTGCCAGCCGCTCGGGAGGGGGGGTCAGAGGCTACACCTTC
TRBJ1-4	TRBD1	few	TRBV5-1	CASSLSGRGREKLFF	TGCGCCAGCAGCTTGTCGGGCAGGGGGAGAGAAAAACTGTTTTTT
TRBJ1-2	TRBD1	NA	TRBV11-2	CASSTYKGDSLYGYTF	TGTGCCAGCAGCACATACAAGGGGGACAGTCTCTATGGCTACACCTTC
TRBJ1-3	NA	many	TRBV25-1	CASSVTGQRNTIYF	TGTGCCAGCAGTGTAACCGGACAGCGAAACACCATATATTTT
TRBJ1-5	TRBD1	NA	TRBV25-1	CASSGQGGNQPQHF	TGTGCCAGCTCCGGGCAGGGGGGCAATCAGCCCCAGCATTTT
TRBJ2-1	TRBD1	NA	TRBV11-2	CASSSDRDRARRGDEQFF	TGTGCCAGCAGCTCAGACCGGGACAGGGCTCGACGGGGCGATGAGCAGTTCTTC
TRBJ2-7	NA	NA	TRBV9	CASSVGGGDEQYF	TGTGCCAGCAGCGTAGGAGGGGGAGATGAGCAGTACTTC
TRBJ2-3	TRBD2	NA	TRBV4-1	CASSQRASGRTDTQYF	TGCGCCAGCAGCCAAAGAGCTAGCGGGAGGACAGATACGCAGTATTTT
TRBJ1-2	NA	few	TRBV5-5	CASSPQQDYYGYTF	TGTGCCAGCAGCCCGCAACAAGATTACTATGGCTACACCTTC
TRBJ2-2	TRBD1	NA	TRBV7-8	CASNYWAGGTGELFF	TGTGCCAGCAACTATTGGGCAGGGGGCACCGGGGAGCTGTTTTTT
TRBJ1-3	TRBD1	NA	TRBV9	CASSQLLGQGTAGNTIYF	TGTGCCAGCAGCCAGCTACTGGGACAGGGGACAGCTGGAAACACCATATATTTT
TRBJ2-1	NA	NA	TRBV9	CASSVGVLAGHEQFF	TGTGCCAGCAGCGTAGGGGTACTAGCTGGGCATGAGCAGTTCTTC
TRBJ2-1	NA	NA	TRBV11-3	CASSPRVSNEQFF	TGTGCCAGCAGCCCCCGGGTTAGCAATGAGCAGTTCTTC
TRBJ1-1	NA	NA	TRBV11-3	CASSLTSSTEAFF	TGTGCCAGCAGCCTGACTTCGAGCACTGAAGCTTTCTTT
TRBJ1-2	NA	once	TRBV5-1	CASSLDGDYGYTF	TGCGCCAGCAGCCTGGACGGAGACTATGGCTACACCTTC
TRBJ1-1	TRBD1	once	TRBV27	CASRVDRGRYTEAFF	TGTGCCAGCAGGGTGGACAGGGGGAGGTACACTGAAGCTTTCTTT
TRBJ2-2	NA	NA	TRBV7-2	CASSLAGRGTGELFF	TGTGCCAGCAGCTTAGCGGGGAGAGGGACCGGGGAGCTGTTTTTT
TRBJ1-5	NA	NA	TRBV4-1	CASSQSPGNGNQPQHF	TGCGCCAGCAGCCAATCGCCAGGGAACGGCAATCAGCCCCAGCATTTT
TRBJ2-1	NA	NA	TRBV5-1	CASSLGTRHNEQFF	TGCGCCAGCAGCTTGGGGACACGCCACAATGAGCAGTTCTTC
TRBJ1-5	NA	once	TRBV2	CASSGTDIQLWPQHF	TGTGCCAGCAGTGGTACGGACATCCAATTATGGCCCCAGCATTTT
TRBJ1-1	NA	NA	TRBV2	CASSEDRPNTEAFF	TGTGCCAGCAGTGAGGACAGACCGAACACTGAAGCTTTCTTT
TRBJ2-7	NA	NA	TRBV6-5	CASSQGPLYEQYF	TGTGCCAGCAGCCAGGGGCCCCTTTACGAGCAGTACTTC
TRBJ1-4	TRBD1	NA	TRBV18	CASSRRDRPNEKLFF	TGTGCCAGCTCTCGGCGGGACAGACCTAATGAAAAACTGTTTTTT
TRBJ1-1	TRBD1	NA	TRBV6-5	CAGRLQGAYTEAFF	TGTGCCGGCAGGTTACAGGGGGCGTATACTGAAGCTTTCTTT